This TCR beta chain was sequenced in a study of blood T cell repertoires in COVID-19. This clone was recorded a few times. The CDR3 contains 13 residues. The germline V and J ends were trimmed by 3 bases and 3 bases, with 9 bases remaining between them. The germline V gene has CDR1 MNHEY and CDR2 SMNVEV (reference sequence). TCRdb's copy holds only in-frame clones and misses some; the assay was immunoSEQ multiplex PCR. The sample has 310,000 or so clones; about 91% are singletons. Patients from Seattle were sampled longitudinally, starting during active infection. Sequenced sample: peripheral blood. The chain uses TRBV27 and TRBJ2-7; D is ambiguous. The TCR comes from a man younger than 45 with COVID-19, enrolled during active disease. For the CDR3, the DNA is TGTGCCAGCAGTTTGGGTCTAGTCTACGAGCAGTACTTC. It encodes CASSLGLVYEQYF.